Listed below are T cell receptor beta chains from one sample, sequenced in a study of T cells in Graves' hyperthyroidism and ophthalmopathy. TCRdb analysed the multiplex PCR reads with MiXCR anew, one entry per CDR3 protein. The sample consists of approximately 610,000 distinct CDR3 sequences, approximately 14% of them appearing once. The sample was blood. All receptors come from a woman between 40 and 55 years old with Graves' ophthalmopathy. Each CDR3 is given with its conserved first and last residue. Fields, in order: J gene, D gene, clone size, V gene, CDR3 DNA, CDR3 protein. The D gene is left open where the match is weak. Some rows have no size entry. The others give once, few or many, or a class for an expanded clone.

j_gene: TRBJ1-1; d_gene: .; abundance: many; v_gene: TRBV5-6; CDR3nt: TGTGCCAGCAGCTTGGTCCCGGGACAAAGGGCCACTGAAGCTTTCTTT; CDR3aa: CASSLVPGQRATEAFF
j_gene: TRBJ1-1; d_gene: .; abundance: many; v_gene: TRBV24-1; CDR3nt: TGTGCCACCAGTGCCGGGGGCGGAGGTTACACTGAAGCTTTCTTT; CDR3aa: CATSAGGGGYTEAFF
j_gene: TRBJ1-2; d_gene: .; abundance: many; v_gene: TRBV11-3; CDR3nt: TGTGCCAGCAGCCCCCCAGGGACCGGCGCTGGCTACACCTTC; CDR3aa: CASSPPGTGAGYTF
j_gene: TRBJ1-1; d_gene: .; abundance: many; v_gene: TRBV19; CDR3nt: TGTGCCAGTACGGAGCAGCCCAACACTGAAGCTTTCTTT; CDR3aa: CASTEQPNTEAFF
j_gene: TRBJ1-1; d_gene: .; abundance: many; v_gene: TRBV6-1; CDR3nt: TGTGCCAGCAGTGTACACAGGGATAACACTGAAGCTTTCTTT; CDR3aa: CASSVHRDNTEAFF
j_gene: TRBJ2-2; d_gene: .; abundance: .; v_gene: TRBV2; CDR3nt: TGTGCCAGCAAGGACTATAACACCGGGGAGCTGTTTTTT; CDR3aa: CASKDYNTGELFF
j_gene: TRBJ2-2; d_gene: .; abundance: .; v_gene: TRBV20-1; CDR3nt: TGCAGTGCCGGAGACCCCCCCACCGGGGAGCTGTTTTTT; CDR3aa: CSAGDPPTGELFF
j_gene: TRBJ2-5; d_gene: .; abundance: many; v_gene: TRBV2; CDR3nt: TGTGCCAGCATAGGGGCTGGGGAGACCCAGTACTTC; CDR3aa: CASIGAGETQYF
j_gene: TRBJ1-1; d_gene: .; abundance: .; v_gene: TRBV9; CDR3nt: TGTGCCAGCAGCGTAGAGAGGGGGACTGAAGCTTTCTTT; CDR3aa: CASSVERGTEAFF
j_gene: TRBJ1-3; d_gene: TRBD1; abundance: many; v_gene: TRBV20-1; CDR3nt: TGCAGTGCTAGAGTAGGGGGCAGTTTTGGAAACACCATATATTTT; CDR3aa: CSARVGGSFGNTIYF
j_gene: TRBJ2-7; d_gene: TRBD1; abundance: many; v_gene: TRBV6-2/TRBV6-3; CDR3nt: TGTGCCAGCGGAACCGGGACAGGGGGCTACGAGCAGTACTTC; CDR3aa: CASGTGTGGYEQYF
j_gene: TRBJ2-5; d_gene: .; abundance: many; v_gene: TRBV29-1; CDR3nt: TGCAGCGTTGAGTTGGGGCGGCAAGAGACCCAGTACTTC; CDR3aa: CSVELGRQETQYF
j_gene: TRBJ1-3; d_gene: TRBD1; abundance: .; v_gene: TRBV7-2; CDR3nt: TGTGCCAGCAGCGACAGGGTTGGAAACACCATATATTTT; CDR3aa: CASSDRVGNTIYF
j_gene: TRBJ2-5; d_gene: .; abundance: few; v_gene: TRBV9; CDR3nt: TGTGCCAGCAGCTGGGGAGGTCAAGAGACCCAGTACTTC; CDR3aa: CASSWGGQETQYF
j_gene: TRBJ1-6; d_gene: TRBD1; abundance: many; v_gene: TRBV6-1; CDR3nt: TGTGCCAGCAGTGGGGTATCGTCATCCACAGGGGATTCACCCCTCCACTTT; CDR3aa: CASSGVSSSTGDSPLHF
j_gene: TRBJ1-1; d_gene: .; abundance: .; v_gene: TRBV12-3/TRBV12-4; CDR3nt: TGTGCCAGCAGTCCGACCGGGACGGCTGAAGCTTTCTTT; CDR3aa: CASSPTGTAEAFF
j_gene: TRBJ1-2; d_gene: TRBD1; abundance: .; v_gene: TRBV6-2/TRBV6-3; CDR3nt: TGTGCCAGCAGCGCTGTGGGACAGGGACTGGTCGGCTACACCTTC; CDR3aa: CASSAVGQGLVGYTF
j_gene: TRBJ1-1; d_gene: TRBD1; abundance: .; v_gene: TRBV19; CDR3nt: TGTGCCAGTAGTCCAGGGGACAGGTTTAAGGCTTTCTTT; CDR3aa: CASSPGDRFKAFF
j_gene: TRBJ1-1; d_gene: .; abundance: .; v_gene: TRBV5-1; CDR3nt: TGCGCCAGCAGCGGGTCTAGTAACACTGAAGCTTTCTTT; CDR3aa: CASSGSSNTEAFF
j_gene: TRBJ2-7; d_gene: TRBD1; abundance: few; v_gene: TRBV15; CDR3nt: TGTGCCACCAGCAGGACAGGGATCTCCTACGAGCAGTACTTC; CDR3aa: CATSRTGISYEQYF
j_gene: TRBJ2-5; d_gene: .; abundance: many; v_gene: TRBV6-2/TRBV6-3; CDR3nt: TGTGCCAGCAACGAGGGGAAGACCCAGTACTTC; CDR3aa: CASNEGKTQYF
j_gene: TRBJ1-1; d_gene: .; abundance: few; v_gene: TRBV7-2; CDR3nt: TGTGCCAGCAGCTTAGCTGCGACGGGGGGTGTAGCTTTCTTT; CDR3aa: CASSLAATGGVAFF
j_gene: TRBJ2-7; d_gene: TRBD1; abundance: many; v_gene: TRBV13; CDR3nt: TGTGCCAGCAGCGGCAGGGGGTCCTACGAGCAGTACTTC; CDR3aa: CASSGRGSYEQYF
j_gene: TRBJ1-3; d_gene: .; abundance: few; v_gene: TRBV13; CDR3nt: TGTGCCAGCAGCGACCGGAAGGGAGCCCTCTCTGGAAACACCATATATTTT; CDR3aa: CASSDRKGALSGNTIYF
j_gene: TRBJ2-7; d_gene: .; abundance: many; v_gene: TRBV28; CDR3nt: TGTGCCAGCAAACAGGTTGGGAACGAGCAGTACTTC; CDR3aa: CASKQVGNEQYF
j_gene: TRBJ2-7; d_gene: TRBD1; abundance: .; v_gene: TRBV5-1; CDR3nt: TGCGCCAGCAGCTTGGACCAGGGGGCGCCTCTCCGCGTTGCCTACGAGCAGTACTTC; CDR3aa: CASSLDQGAPLRVAYEQYF
j_gene: TRBJ2-5; d_gene: TRBD2; abundance: many; v_gene: TRBV10-3; CDR3nt: TGTGCCATCAGTGAGTCCCTAGCGGGAGGGAAGGAGACCCAGTACTTC; CDR3aa: CAISESLAGGKETQYF
j_gene: TRBJ1-2; d_gene: .; abundance: .; v_gene: TRBV27; CDR3nt: TGTGCCAGCAGCCCCCCCCCGGGGCTTTGGCCCTATGGCTACACCTTC; CDR3aa: CASSPPPGLWPYGYTF
j_gene: TRBJ1-2; d_gene: TRBD1; abundance: many; v_gene: TRBV30; CDR3nt: TGTGCCTGGACCGGAGGACAGGGGGCACACGGCTACACCTTC; CDR3aa: CAWTGGQGAHGYTF
j_gene: TRBJ1-1; d_gene: .; abundance: many; v_gene: TRBV4-2; CDR3nt: TGTGCCAGCAGCCAAGCCACACAGGGAGTCGGCACTGAAGCTTTCTTT; CDR3aa: CASSQATQGVGTEAFF
j_gene: TRBJ2-7; d_gene: TRBD2; abundance: .; v_gene: TRBV28; CDR3nt: TGTGCCAGCACACGGGGGGGGCGGTCCCTCTCCTACGAGCAGTACTTC; CDR3aa: CASTRGGRSLSYEQYF
j_gene: TRBJ2-5; d_gene: TRBD2; abundance: many; v_gene: TRBV12-3/TRBV12-4; CDR3nt: TGTGCCAGCAGTTTCTGGCAGGGAGGGGAGACCCAGTACTTC; CDR3aa: CASSFWQGGETQYF
j_gene: TRBJ2-2; d_gene: TRBD2; abundance: many; v_gene: TRBV12-3/TRBV12-4; CDR3nt: TGTGCCAGCAGGACCAGGGAGGGCTTCACCGGGGAGCTGTTTTTT; CDR3aa: CASRTREGFTGELFF
j_gene: TRBJ2-3; d_gene: TRBD2; abundance: .; v_gene: TRBV9; CDR3nt: TGTGCCAGCAGCGTAGTAGCATCCGGGAGGCCGGGAGATACGCAGTATTTT; CDR3aa: CASSVVASGRPGDTQYF
j_gene: TRBJ2-2; d_gene: .; abundance: many; v_gene: TRBV7-2; CDR3nt: TGTGCCAGCAGCTTAGTGTTCACCGGGGAGCTGTTTTTT; CDR3aa: CASSLVFTGELFF
j_gene: TRBJ1-2; d_gene: .; abundance: .; v_gene: TRBV7-2; CDR3nt: TGTGCCAGCAGCCCCCCGTGGGGGTCTGGCTACACCTTC; CDR3aa: CASSPPWGSGYTF
j_gene: TRBJ2-7; d_gene: .; abundance: many; v_gene: TRBV19; CDR3nt: TGTGCCAGTAGTATAGAACCGGGGGCCGACGAGCAGTACTTC; CDR3aa: CASSIEPGADEQYF
j_gene: TRBJ2-7; d_gene: TRBD2; abundance: many; v_gene: TRBV6-1; CDR3nt: TGTGCCAGCAGTCGGACTAGTAGCGCCTACGAGCAGTACTTC; CDR3aa: CASSRTSSAYEQYF
j_gene: TRBJ2-7; d_gene: TRBD2; abundance: .; v_gene: TRBV5-1; CDR3nt: TGCGCCAGCAGCTTGGAGGGCGCGGGAGGGGACGAGCAGTACTTC; CDR3aa: CASSLEGAGGDEQYF
j_gene: TRBJ1-1; d_gene: .; abundance: few; v_gene: TRBV18; CDR3nt: TGTGCCAGCTCACCAGTAAAAGGGACCCTGAACACTGAAGCTTTCTTT; CDR3aa: CASSPVKGTLNTEAFF
j_gene: TRBJ2-4; d_gene: TRBD2; abundance: .; v_gene: TRBV7-3; CDR3nt: TGTGCCAGCAGCTTTGGACTAGCGGGAAATAACATTCAGTACTTC; CDR3aa: CASSFGLAGNNIQYF
j_gene: TRBJ2-7; d_gene: TRBD2; abundance: many; v_gene: TRBV29-1; CDR3nt: TGCAGCGTTGCGGGTTTTCTAGCGGGTCCCCCCTACGAGCAGTACTTC; CDR3aa: CSVAGFLAGPPYEQYF
j_gene: TRBJ2-7; d_gene: .; abundance: many; v_gene: TRBV12-3/TRBV12-4; CDR3nt: TGTGCCAGCAGTTTTTGGGGGATCTCCTACGAGCAGTACTTC; CDR3aa: CASSFWGISYEQYF
j_gene: TRBJ1-5; d_gene: .; abundance: many; v_gene: TRBV4-1; CDR3nt: TGCGCCAGCAGCCAAGATCTGAGTGGCAATCAGCCCCAGCATTTT; CDR3aa: CASSQDLSGNQPQHF
j_gene: TRBJ2-7; d_gene: .; abundance: many; v_gene: TRBV5-4; CDR3nt: TGTGCCAGCAGCTTGGGCCGAAACATAGGTGGTCCGGTCTACGAGCAGTACTTC; CDR3aa: CASSLGRNIGGPVYEQYF
j_gene: TRBJ2-7; d_gene: TRBD2; abundance: few; v_gene: TRBV9; CDR3nt: TGTGCCAGCAGCGTAGCGAGGCCGGCCGCCGGACTAGCGGGCCCTACCTACGAGCAGTACTTC; CDR3aa: CASSVARPAAGLAGPTYEQYF
j_gene: TRBJ2-7; d_gene: .; abundance: many; v_gene: TRBV12-3/TRBV12-4; CDR3nt: TGTGCCAGCAGTATGTCTTGGGGGGCTAATCCCTACGAGCAGTACTTC; CDR3aa: CASSMSWGANPYEQYF
j_gene: TRBJ1-1; d_gene: .; abundance: many; v_gene: TRBV12-3/TRBV12-4; CDR3nt: TGTGCCAGCAACTCCTTCACACACTTGAACACTGAAGCTTTCTTT; CDR3aa: CASNSFTHLNTEAFF
j_gene: TRBJ1-2; d_gene: TRBD1; abundance: .; v_gene: TRBV19; CDR3nt: TGTGCCGGATCCGGGACAGGGTGGTCAGGCTACACCTTC; CDR3aa: CAGSGTGWSGYTF
j_gene: TRBJ1-2; d_gene: .; abundance: many; v_gene: TRBV28; CDR3nt: TGTGCCAGCAGTAGTGCCGGGACATTGGGCTACACCTTC; CDR3aa: CASSSAGTLGYTF
j_gene: TRBJ2-7; d_gene: .; abundance: many; v_gene: TRBV6-1; CDR3nt: TGTGCCAGCGCCAAACAGGGCAGCTCCTACGAGCAGTACTTC; CDR3aa: CASAKQGSSYEQYF
j_gene: TRBJ2-4; d_gene: .; abundance: many; v_gene: TRBV30; CDR3nt: TGTGCCTGGAGTGTACGTGTGAGTTCTCTAGCCAAAAACATTCAGTACTTC; CDR3aa: CAWSVRVSSLAKNIQYF
j_gene: TRBJ2-2; d_gene: .; abundance: many; v_gene: TRBV25-1; CDR3nt: TGTGCCAGCAGGGCGAGTGGTGGGGGCGCAAACGGGGAGCTGTTTTTT; CDR3aa: CASRASGGGANGELFF
j_gene: TRBJ1-2; d_gene: TRBD1; abundance: many; v_gene: TRBV28; CDR3nt: TGTGCCAGCGGCTACGGGGGACAGGCCTATGGCTACACCTTC; CDR3aa: CASGYGGQAYGYTF
j_gene: TRBJ1-5; d_gene: .; abundance: few; v_gene: TRBV28; CDR3nt: TGTGCCAGCAGCCATCTCCGGGATCATAGCAATCAGCCCCAGCATTTT; CDR3aa: CASSHLRDHSNQPQHF
j_gene: TRBJ1-2; d_gene: TRBD1; abundance: .; v_gene: TRBV12-3/TRBV12-4; CDR3nt: TGTGCCAGCAGACTACAGGGGGCTCTAGATGGCTACACCTTC; CDR3aa: CASRLQGALDGYTF
j_gene: TRBJ2-7; d_gene: .; abundance: .; v_gene: TRBV24-1; CDR3nt: TGTGCCACCAGTGATTCTTCATGGGAAGAGCAGTACTTC; CDR3aa: CATSDSSWEEQYF
j_gene: TRBJ2-5; d_gene: .; abundance: many; v_gene: TRBV6-5; CDR3nt: TGTGCCAGCAGTTACTCCCGAGGTTTAGCATGGGAGACCCAGTACTTC; CDR3aa: CASSYSRGLAWETQYF
j_gene: TRBJ2-7; d_gene: TRBD2; abundance: many; v_gene: TRBV7-3; CDR3nt: TGTGCCAGCAGCTTAGGGGGGGGGTCCACCTACGAGCAGTACTTC; CDR3aa: CASSLGGGSTYEQYF